This record looks at one TCR beta chain sequence and its context. Its antigen is undetermined. Naive-designated CD8 cells lacked CD45RO, were positively enriched for CCR7, and omitted terminally differentiated effector memory CD45RA+ cells. Each donor was a Caucasian adult residing in Nashville, Tennessee. These data are taken from a study of shared clonotypes between healthy human individuals. Study-level points and caveats: Naive subsets generally had larger estimated richness than memory subsets. The study found lower generation probabilities in non-shared clonotypes than in those shared by all four donors. The authors sampled blood alone, and tissue repertoires likely differ.

Trimming removed 2 bases from V and 2 bases from J; junction bases left unmatched: 19. This CDR3 spans 22 amino acids. Germline values: CDR1 MNHNS, CDR2 SASEGT. The assay was immunoSEQ multiplex PCR, and TCRdb's table has in-frame clones only and misses some. The table has about 2.2 million clones, roughly 91% seen once. The specimen sequenced was naive CD8+ T cells from PBMCs. The V and J genes are TRBV6-1 and TRBJ2-2, with TRBD2 matching over 11 bases. This TCR derives from a man aged 18 to 30 in good health. Some clones in this sample may be carry-over from other donors' samples. The CDR3 bases are TGTGCCAGCAGTGAAATTCCGACAAGGGGGACTAGCGGCATACCTAACACCGGGGAGCTGTTTTTT. Its protein is CASSEIPTRGTSGIPNTGELFF.